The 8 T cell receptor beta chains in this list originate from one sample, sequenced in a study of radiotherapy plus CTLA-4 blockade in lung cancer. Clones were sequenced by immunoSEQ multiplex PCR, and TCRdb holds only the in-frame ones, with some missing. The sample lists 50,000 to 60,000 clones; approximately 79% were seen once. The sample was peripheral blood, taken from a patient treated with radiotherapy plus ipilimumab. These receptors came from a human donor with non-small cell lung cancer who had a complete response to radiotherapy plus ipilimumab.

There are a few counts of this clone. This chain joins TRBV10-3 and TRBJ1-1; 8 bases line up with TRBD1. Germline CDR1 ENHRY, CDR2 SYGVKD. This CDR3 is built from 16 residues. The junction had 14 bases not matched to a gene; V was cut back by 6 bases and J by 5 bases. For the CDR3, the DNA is TGTGCCATCAGGTCGATGACGGGCAGGGGGCAAACTGAAGCTTTCTTT. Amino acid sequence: CAIRSMTGRGQTEAFF.

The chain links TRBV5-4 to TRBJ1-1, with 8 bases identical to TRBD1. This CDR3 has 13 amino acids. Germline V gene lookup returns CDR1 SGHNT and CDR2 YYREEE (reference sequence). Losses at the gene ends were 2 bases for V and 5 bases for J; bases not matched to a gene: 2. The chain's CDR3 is CASSFRGRTEAFF. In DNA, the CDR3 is TGTGCCAGCAGCTTCAGGGGGCGAACTGAAGCTTTCTTT.

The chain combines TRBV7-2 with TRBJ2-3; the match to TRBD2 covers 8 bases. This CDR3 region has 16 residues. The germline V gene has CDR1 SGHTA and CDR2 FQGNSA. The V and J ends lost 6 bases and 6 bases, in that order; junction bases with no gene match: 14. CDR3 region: CASRPPPGLGTDTQYF. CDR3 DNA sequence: TGTGCCAGCAGGCCTCCCCCGGGACTAGGAACCGATACGCAGTATTTT.

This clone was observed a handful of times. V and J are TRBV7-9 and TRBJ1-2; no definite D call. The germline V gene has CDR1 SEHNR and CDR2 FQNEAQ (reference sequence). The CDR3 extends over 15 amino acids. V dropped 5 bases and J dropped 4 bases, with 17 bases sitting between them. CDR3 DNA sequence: TGTGCCAGCAGCCACGCTGGAGGGCGGGGCTATGGCTACACCTTC. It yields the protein CASSHAGGRGYGYTF.

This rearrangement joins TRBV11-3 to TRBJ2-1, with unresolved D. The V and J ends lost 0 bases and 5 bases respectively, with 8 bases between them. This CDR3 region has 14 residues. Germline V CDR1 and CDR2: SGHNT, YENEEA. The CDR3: CASSLEGENNEQFF. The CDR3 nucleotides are TGTGCCAGCAGCTTAGAGGGCGAAAACAATGAGCAGTTCTTC.

CDR3 sequence reads: CASSDTGGTGELFF. CDR3 nucleotides: TGTGCCAGCAGTGACACAGGGGGTACCGGGGAGCTGTTTTTT. The chain employs TRBV6-1 and TRBJ2-2; 8 bases fit TRBD1. This CDR3 is built from 14 residues. J was trimmed by 5 bases and V by 3 bases; bases with no gene match: 2. CDR1 and CDR2 from the germline V gene are MNHNS and SASEGT.

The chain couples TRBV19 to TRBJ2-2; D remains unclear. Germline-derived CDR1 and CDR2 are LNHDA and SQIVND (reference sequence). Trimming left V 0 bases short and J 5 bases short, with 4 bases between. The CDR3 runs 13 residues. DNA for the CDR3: TGTGCCAGTAGTATAGAACGGACCGGGGAGCTGTTTTTT. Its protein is CASSIERTGELFF.

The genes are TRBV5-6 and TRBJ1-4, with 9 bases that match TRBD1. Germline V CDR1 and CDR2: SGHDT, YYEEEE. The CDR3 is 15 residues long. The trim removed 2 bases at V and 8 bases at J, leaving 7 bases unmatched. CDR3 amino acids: CASSFRQGVGEKLFF. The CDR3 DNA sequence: TGTGCCAGCAGCTTCCGACAGGGGGTAGGCGAAAAACTGTTTTTT.